This T cell receptor (beta chain) was recorded in a study of CD8 T cells in Susac syndrome. The sequenced target, TCR beta, came from blood CD8+ and CD4+ T cells. Negative isolation was used for CD8+ and CD4+ T cells, and FACS enrichment was applied to TEMRA cells. Concerning this clonotype: Its target is unknown.

Whole-study results and caveats: The study recognized that the number of individuals in its TCR sequencing and HLA analysis was relatively small.

When the RNA was reverse transcribed, random hexamers were used with an input of roughly 0.5 to 1 ug. Multiplex immunoSEQ PCR targeted 54 Vbeta and 13 Jbeta TCR beta segments. MiXCR, applied by TCRdb to the immunoSEQ multiplex PCR reads, yields one record per CDR3 protein. Here the sample spans some 130,000 distinct CDR3 sequences, around 94% being singletons. Germline CDR1 GTSNPN, CDR2 SVGIG (reference sequence). This CDR3 comprises 15 residues. Trimming removed 2 bases from V and 4 bases from J; junction bases left unmatched: 6. The sequencing input was CD4+ T cells from PBMCs. The TCR originated in a human donor with multiple sclerosis. The chain has TRBV30 and TRBJ2-5; 11 bases are a match to TRBD1. The CDR3 loop is CAWSLWTGGIETQYF. The CDR3 DNA reads as TGTGCCTGGAGTCTATGGACAGGGGGCATAGAGACCCAGTACTTC. Full variable domain (rest looked up from reference TRBV30 and TRBJ2-5): SQTIHQWPATLVQPVGSPLSLECTVEGTSNPNLYWYRQAAGRGLQLLFYSVGIGQISSEVPQNLSASRPQDRQFILSSKKLLLSDSGFYLCAWSLWTGGIETQYFGPGTRLLVL.